One and the same sample provided the 12 T cell receptor beta chains below, sequenced in a study of shared clonotypes between healthy human individuals (dated by TCRdb to 2018 to 2021). The library was produced with the immunoSEQ multiplex PCR assay. The table comes from immuneACCESS by way of TCRdb, which keeps in-frame sequences with V and J called. Part of the clones is missing from these tables; in studies checked, under half for an unresolved V gene and the rest for unknown reasons. In this sample the table shows roughly 2.4 million clones, more than 90% of which occur a single time. Jointly, the top ten make up around 0.13% of the sample. Sequenced sample: naive CD4+ T cells sorted from blood. Interpreted using the paper, the cell subset or site label stands for: CD45RA+ positively selected. The source of these receptors is a man aged 18 to 29 in good health.

For this clone: Other DNA sequences within the sample encode an identical CDR3. This chain joins TRBV27 and TRBJ2-7, with 12 nucleotides matching TRBD2. This CDR3 has 16 amino acids. The V segment lost 3 bases and the J segment 4 bases; nucleotides outside the gene matches: 7. Germline V CDR1 and CDR2: MNHEY, SMNVEV (reference sequence). The CDR3 reads CASSLLAGGTPYEQYF. In DNA, the CDR3 is TGTGCCAGCAGTTTGCTAGCGGGGGGGACCCCTTACGAGCAGTACTTC.

The rearrangement uses TRBV10-3 and TRBJ2-5; weak D call: TRBD1 (6 bases). Germline loops: CDR1 ENHRY, CDR2 SYGVKD. V lost 5 bases and J lost 5, with 12 bases in between. The CDR3 consists of 13 residues. In DNA, the CDR3 is TGTGCCATCAGTAAGGTCCAGGGGGAGACCCAGTACTTC. Its translation: CAISKVQGETQYF.

On this clone itself: This CDR3 is also generated by other DNA sequences in the sample. In DNA, the CDR3 is TGTGCCAGCAGTAGTAGACAGGGGTCGAGCTCTGGAAACACCATATATTTT. Translation gives CASSSRQGSSSGNTIYF. The chain carries TRBV28 and TRBJ1-3, with TRBD1 identical over 8 bases. CDR3 length: 17 residues. V shed 5 bases, J shed 0 bases, and the junction held 9 bases outside the gene matches. Germline CDR1 and CDR2: MDHEN and SYDVKM.

The V and J genes are TRBV11-2 and TRBJ2-7; D may be TRBD1 (6 bases). Germline V lookup: CDR1 SGHAT, CDR2 FQNNGV. This CDR3 is built from 18 residues. Deletions cut 1 base from V and 1 base from J, with 20 bases between. CDR3 nucleotide sequence: TGTGCCAGCAGCTTAGGGGTATCGTATGGGCAGGGGTCCTACGAGCAGTACTTC. Its protein is CASSLGVSYGQGSYEQYF.

The genes are TRBV5-1 and TRBJ1-1; D remains ambiguous. The CDR3 has 16 residues. Looked up from germline, CDR1 is SGHRS and CDR2 is YFSETQ. V lost 1 base and J lost 0, with 13 bases in between. For the CDR3, the DNA is TGCGCCAGCAGCTTGTTGCGATCCGGAGTGAACACTGAAGCTTTCTTT. It yields the protein CASSLLRSGVNTEAFF.

This chain connects TRBV28 to TRBJ1-1, with D hard to call. Deletions cut 2 bases from V and 4 bases from J, with 8 bases between. Per the germline V gene, CDR1 is MDHEN and CDR2 is SYDVKM. This CDR3 spans 13 amino acids. CDR3 region: CASSLGGITEAFF. CDR3 in DNA: TGTGCCAGCAGTTTAGGAGGGATCACTGAAGCTTTCTTT.

This chain links TRBV6-6 with TRBJ2-7, with TRBD1 matching 10 bases. With V trimmed by 4 bases and J by 2 bases, 5 bases remained unmatched. Germline values: CDR1 MNHNY, CDR2 SVGAGI (reference sequence). The CDR3 has 15 amino acids. The CDR3 reads CASSSRDRGAYEQYF. CDR3 nucleotides: TGTGCCAGCAGTTCTCGGGACAGGGGAGCCTACGAGCAGTACTTC.

The chain links TRBV28 to TRBJ1-1; D gene uncertain. This CDR3 has 13 amino acids. V gave up 4 bases and J gave up 2 bases, with 8 bases separating them. The V gene's germline CDR1 is MDHEN and CDR2 SYDVKM. In nucleotides, the CDR3 is TGTGCCAGCAGTTCCCTGACCAACACTGAAGCTTTCTTT. Its translation is CASSSLTNTEAFF.

In the case of this clone: This CDR3 is also generated by other DNA sequences in the sample. The chain links TRBV5-6 to TRBJ1-1; D is undetermined. The CDR3 totals 14 residues. The germline V gene has CDR1 SGHDT and CDR2 YYEEEE. With 0 bases removed from V and 0 bases from J, the gap between germline ends came to 6 bases. CDR3 protein: CASSLEGLNTEAFF. CDR3 nucleotide sequence: TGTGCCAGCAGCTTGGAGGGATTGAACACTGAAGCTTTCTTT.

About this clone itself: Distinct nucleotide sequences in the sample also encode this CDR3. CDR3 sequence: CASSPTSGSTDTQYF. The DNA for the CDR3 is TGTGCCAGTAGTCCGACTAGCGGGAGCACAGATACGCAGTATTTT. The genes are TRBV19 and TRBJ2-3; 10 bases align to TRBD2. V gave up 5 bases and J gave up 0 bases; unmatched junction bases: 2. Germline lookup yields CDR1 LNHDA and CDR2 SQIVND (reference sequence). The CDR3 is made up of 15 amino acids.

As DNA, the CDR3 is TGTGCCAGCAGCTTAGGGGGTAAAGGTTTTCAAGAGACCCAGTACTTC. Its translation is CASSLGGKGFQETQYF. The chain employs TRBV11-2 and TRBJ2-5, with unresolved D. Germline V CDR1 and CDR2: SGHAT, FQNNGV. Trimming left V 1 base short and J 2 bases short, with 14 bases between. The length of the CDR3 is 16 residues.

This chain joins TRBV5-4 and TRBJ2-2; 9 bases align to TRBD1. With 4 bases clipped from V and 4 bases from J, the junction kept 5 bases outside the gene matches. This CDR3 has 15 residues. The V gene's germline CDR1 is SGHNT and CDR2 YYREEE (reference sequence). The CDR3 here is CASSPGTGTTGELFF. In nucleotides, the CDR3 is TGTGCCAGCAGCCCTGGGACAGGGACCACCGGGGAGCTGTTTTTT.